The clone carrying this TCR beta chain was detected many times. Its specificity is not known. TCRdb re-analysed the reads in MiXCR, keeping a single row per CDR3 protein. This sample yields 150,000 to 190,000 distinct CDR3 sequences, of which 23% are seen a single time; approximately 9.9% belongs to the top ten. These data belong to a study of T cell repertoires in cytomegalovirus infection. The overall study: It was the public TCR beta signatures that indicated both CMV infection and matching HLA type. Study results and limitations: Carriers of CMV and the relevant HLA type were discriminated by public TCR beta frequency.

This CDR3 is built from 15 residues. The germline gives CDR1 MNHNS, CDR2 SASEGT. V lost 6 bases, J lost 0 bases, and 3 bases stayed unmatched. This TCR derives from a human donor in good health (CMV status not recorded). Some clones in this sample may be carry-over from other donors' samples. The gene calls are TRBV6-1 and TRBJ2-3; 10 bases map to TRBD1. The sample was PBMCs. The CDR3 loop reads CASRRDRGSTDTQYF. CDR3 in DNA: TGTGCCAGCAGACGGGACAGGGGTAGCACAGATACGCAGTATTTT.